The 10 T cell receptor beta chains given below trace back to one sample, sequenced in a study of blood T cell repertoires in COVID-19. The method was immunoSEQ multiplex PCR; TCRdb's version includes in-frame clones alone and lacks a portion of them. This sample has about 260,000 clones, with 85% to 90% found just once. Sample: PBMCs or T cells enriched from blood (not recorded which). These receptors all stem from a man over 45 who had been exposed to COVID-19.

This clone has more than one count but fewer than ten. The chain uses TRBV27 and TRBJ1-1, with a possible D match to TRBD1 (6 bases). In germline, CDR1 is MNHEY, CDR2 SMNVEV (reference sequence). The V and J ends lost 2 bases and 0 bases respectively, with 16 bases between them. There are 17 residues in the CDR3. DNA of the CDR3: TGTGCCAGCAGTTTACGGAGGACAGTGGTCATGAACACTGAAGCTTTCTTT. It encodes CASSLRRTVVMNTEAFF.

The chain is built from TRBV7-3 and TRBJ2-1, with D possibly matching TRBD2 (5 bases). V lost 1 base to trimming and J lost 4 bases, with 11 bases between them. Germline CDR1 reads SGHTA; CDR2 reads FQGTGA. This CDR3 is built from 15 residues. The CDR3 sequence is CASSLMRPGYNEQFF. DNA of the CDR3: TGTGCCAGCAGCTTAATGAGACCGGGGTACAATGAGCAGTTCTTC.

This chain connects TRBV11-2 to TRBJ2-1; maybe TRBD2 (5 bases). V was pared by 1 base and J by 3 bases, with 13 bases between. The CDR3 spans 16 residues. Germline V lookup: CDR1 SGHAT, CDR2 FQNNGV. The CDR3 DNA reads TGTGCCAGCAGCTTAGTTAGAGCGGCACTCTACAATGAGCAGTTCTTC. Translated, it gives CASSLVRAALYNEQFF.

This clone showed up just once. The DNA of the CDR3 is TGCGCCAGCAGCGAACAGGGGTTTGATTCACCCCTCCACTTT. It encodes CASSEQGFDSPLHF. This chain uses TRBV5-1 with TRBJ1-6, with 7 bases fitting TRBD1. Germline values: CDR1 SGHRS, CDR2 YFSETQ. V was clipped by 4 bases and J by 8 bases; unmatched bases: 6. The CDR3 runs 14 residues.

The chain uses TRBV9 and TRBJ1-5; 7 nucleotides match TRBD1. This CDR3 comprises 13 residues. Per germline, CDR1 SGDLS and CDR2 YYNGEE. The ends lost 4 bases at V and 4 bases at J; junction bases unmatched: 2. The CDR3 DNA sequence: TGTGCCAGCAGCCGGGGACAGAATCAGCCCCAGCATTTT. It is translated as CASSRGQNQPQHF.

This chain uses TRBV28 with TRBJ1-4; the D gene is possibly TRBD1 (5 bases). The CDR3 is 14 amino acids. Trimming removed 7 bases at V and 7 bases at J, with 16 bases between. From germline, CDR1 is MDHEN and CDR2 SYDVKM. Here the CDR3 DNA reads TGTGCCAGCACCTGGGTCGGGGGAGTTGAAAAACTGTTTTTT. Protein product: CASTWVGGVEKLFF.

The sample holds a few counts of this clone. The V call is TRBV10-1, the J call TRBJ1-1; 10 bases fit TRBD1. The junction had 7 bases not matched to a gene; V was cut back by 6 bases and J by 0 bases. From germline, CDR1 is WNHNN and CDR2 SYGVQD (reference sequence). This CDR3 contains 16 residues. In DNA, the CDR3 is TGCGCCAGCAGCTTGGGACAGGGGACCGTGAACACTGAAGCTTTCTTT. Translated: CASSLGQGTVNTEAFF.

The chain joins TRBV18 to TRBJ1-2; D is uncertain. The CDR3 loop spans 16 amino acids. Germline V gene data show CDR1 as KGHSH and CDR2 as LQKENI. Deletions cut 2 bases from V and 1 base from J, with 14 bases between. CDR3 sequence reads: CASSPGRGPLNYGYTF. The CDR3 coding sequence is TGTGCCAGCTCACCAGGGAGAGGGCCTCTTAACTATGGCTACACCTTC.

The J gene is TRBJ2-7, the V gene TRBV5-6; 11 nucleotides agree with TRBD1. Per the germline V gene, CDR1 is SGHDT and CDR2 is YYEEEE. The V segment lost 5 bases and the J segment 4 bases; nucleotides outside the gene matches: 5. The CDR3 has 14 amino acids. CDR3 residues: CASRSGTGGYEQYF. The CDR3 nucleotides read TGTGCCAGCAGATCCGGGACAGGGGGGTACGAGCAGTACTTC.

The gene calls are TRBV24-1 and TRBJ2-5, with 7 bases that match TRBD1. Trimming cost V 8 bases and J 4 bases; bases outside gene matches: 3. This CDR3 has 12 residues. CDR1 is KGHDR and CDR2 is SFDVKD in the germline V gene. The CDR3 reads CATIRQGETQYF. The DNA for the CDR3 is TGTGCCACCATCAGACAGGGAGAGACCCAGTACTTC.